Below are 27 T cell receptor beta chains sequenced from a single sample in a study of early T cells in non-severe SARS-CoV-2 infection. MiXCR, run by TCRdb on the 5' RACE reads, gives a single entry per CDR3 protein. The sample has about 100,000 distinct CDR3 sequences; roughly an eighth are singletons. Sequencing input: whole blood. These receptors were collected from an adult who was a healthcare worker with PCR-confirmed SARS-CoV-2 infection or an uninfected control (not recorded which).

The sample holds many counts of this clonotype. This rearrangement joins TRBV10-2 to TRBJ1-5, with 8 bases that match TRBD1. V gave up 3 bases and J gave up 7 bases; unmatched junction bases: 8. Per germline, CDR1 WSHSY and CDR2 SAAADI. The CDR3 covers 15 residues. The CDR3 spells CASSDLDRDRQPQHF. The CDR3 DNA reads TGCGCCAGCAGTGACCTGGACAGGGATAGACAGCCCCAGCATTTT.

The genes are TRBV5-5 and TRBJ1-3; tentatively, D is TRBD1 (5 bases). From germline, CDR1 is SGHKS and CDR2 YYEKEE (reference sequence). Between the trimmed V and J ends, which lost 0 bases and 4 bases, there was a span of 8 bases. CDR3 length equals 14 residues. CDR3 loop: CASSLDQGGNTIYF. CDR3 nucleotides: TGTGCCAGCAGCTTGGATCAGGGAGGAAACACCATATATTTT.

With regard to this clonotype: A read error may explain this, as a much larger clone is one base away. The CDR3, as DNA: TGTGCCAACAGCCAAGAAGGTGACTCCAGGAATGAGCAGTTCTTC. It encodes CANSQEGDSRNEQFF. The gene calls are TRBV3-1 and TRBJ2-1; D gene unclear. This CDR3 is 15 amino acids long. Germline CDR1 LGHDT, CDR2 YNNKEL (reference sequence).

This clonotype was counted a few times. This rearrangement joins TRBV20-1 to TRBJ1-5; D not certain. V gave up 7 bases and J gave up 2 bases, with 12 bases separating them. The germline V gene has CDR1 DFQATT and CDR2 SNEGSKA (reference sequence). The CDR3 covers 13 residues. The CDR3 here is CSVRAGGNQPQHF. CDR3 DNA sequence: TGCAGTGTACGAGCAGGAGGCAATCAGCCCCAGCATTTT.

This clonotype occurred many times. The chain couples TRBV11-2 to TRBJ1-4; D gene ambiguous. The CDR3 has 15 residues. The V gene lost 3 bases and the J gene lost 3 bases, with 11 bases spanning the gap. CDR1 and CDR2 from the germline V gene are SGHAT and FQNNGV. The CDR3 bases are TGTGCCAGCAGCTTGACCATCTCCGCTAATGAAAAACTGTTTTTT. It specifies CASSLTISANEKLFF.

This clonotype was counted only a few times. This chain uses TRBV20-1 with TRBJ1-2; no firm D call. Trimming removed 0 bases from V and 4 bases from J, with 12 bases in between. CDR1 and CDR2 (germline): DFQATT, SNEGSKA (reference sequence). The CDR3 spans 14 residues. CDR3 DNA sequence: TGCAGTGCTAGAGATAGGGAAGTCCCCTATGGCTACACCTTC. Amino acids: CSARDREVPYGYTF.

This clonotype was counted between two and nine times. V usage is TRBV24-1 and J usage is TRBJ2-1, with 10 bases aligning to TRBD2. Germline CDR1 reads KGHDR; CDR2 reads SFDVKD. V was pared by 4 bases and J by 9 bases, with 8 bases of the junction left unmatched. CDR3 length: 15 amino acids. Written as DNA, the CDR3 is TGTGCCACCAGTGAGGTGCTAGCGGGAGTGTCTGAGCAGTTCTTC. Amino acid sequence: CATSEVLAGVSEQFF.

The chain has TRBV3-1 and TRBJ2-1; 9 nucleotides agree with TRBD2. This CDR3 contains 16 residues. The V and J ends lost 1 base and 6 bases, in that order; junction bases with no gene match: 7. From germline, CDR1 is LGHDT and CDR2 YNNKEL (reference sequence). This chain's CDR3 is CASSQVLRGGINEQFF. In DNA, the CDR3 is TGTGCCAGCAGCCAAGTTTTGCGGGGGGGAATCAATGAGCAGTTCTTC.

There are many counts of this clonotype. The chain employs TRBV5-1 and TRBJ2-5, with 9 nucleotides matching TRBD1. J gave up 6 bases and V 4 bases, and 7 bases lay outside the gene matches. The germline V gene has CDR1 SGHRS and CDR2 YFSETQ. The CDR3 runs 14 residues. CDR3 residues: CASSEGQGQKTQYF. The CDR3 region has the DNA TGCGCCAGCAGCGAGGGACAGGGTCAGAAGACCCAGTACTTC.

This clonotype has a handful of counts. The chain recombines TRBV7-8 with TRBJ2-7, with TRBD2 as a possible D gene (6 bases). The V end was cut by 5 bases, the J end by 1 base, with 12 bases between. The CDR3 contains 14 residues. In germline, CDR1 is SGHVS, CDR2 FQNEAQ. The CDR3 bases are TGTGCCAGCAGCCGGGACTTGGGATCCTACGAGCAGTACTTC. Amino acid sequence: CASSRDLGSYEQYF.

The chain employs TRBV14 and TRBJ2-3; TRBD1 or TRBD2 may be the D gene (5 bases each). Trimming took 3 bases from V and 1 from J, leaving 14 bases between them. The CDR3 runs 16 residues. CDR1 is SGHDN and CDR2 is FVKESK in the germline V gene. In DNA form, the CDR3 reads TGTGCCAGCAGCCATGGGACCACGGTGGGCACAGATACGCAGTATTTT. Its protein is CASSHGTTVGTDTQYF.

The rearrangement links TRBV4-1 to TRBJ2-7, with D possibly matching TRBD2 (5 bases). Germline V lookup: CDR1 MGHRA, CDR2 YSYEKL. The CDR3 totals 14 residues. V lost 0 bases, J lost 4 bases, and 10 bases lay in between. For the CDR3, the DNA is TGCGCCAGCAGCCAAGATCATGCGGGTTACGAGCAGTACTTC. Protein product: CASSQDHAGYEQYF.

This clonotype came up a few times. The chain recombines TRBV12-3 or TRBV12-4 with TRBJ2-1, with 10 nucleotides matching TRBD2. The CDR3 is 14 amino acids. J lost 12 bases, V lost 3 bases, and 8 bases had no gene match. CDR3: CASSLASGGFGQFF. The CDR3 DNA reads as TGTGCCAGCAGTTTGGCTAGCGGGGGATTTGGGCAGTTCTTC.

The sample holds one count of this clonotype. This chain uses TRBV24-1 with TRBJ2-1; D is possibly TRBD1 (6 bases). The V end lost 3 bases, the J end lost 8 bases, and 16 bases lay between the germline ends. Germline loops: CDR1 KGHDR, CDR2 SFDVKD. This CDR3 has 15 residues. The CDR3 sequence: CATSDPGQRTDEQFF. CDR3 DNA: TGTGCCACCAGTGATCCGGGACAAAGGACGGATGAGCAGTTCTTC.

This clonotype was found a few times. The chain carries TRBV7-6 and TRBJ2-1; no reliable D call. V was pared by 5 bases and J by 8 bases, with 10 bases between. Germline assignment: CDR1 SGHVS and CDR2 FNYEAQ. The CDR3 has 12 amino acids. The CDR3 DNA is TGTGCCAGCAGCCCGAGCCAACATGAGCAGTTCTTC. This codes for CASSPSQHEQFF.

The chain combines TRBV20-1 with TRBJ1-2; no clear D. There are 14 residues in the CDR3. V was shortened by 0 bases and J by 8 bases, with 16 bases between the two germline ends. The V gene's germline CDR1 is DFQATT and CDR2 SNEGSKA (reference sequence). In DNA, the CDR3 is TGCAGTGCTAGAGATCCGGACCGGCCCGGAGGCTACACCTTC. Translated, it gives CSARDPDRPGGYTF.

This chain links TRBV12-3 or TRBV12-4 with TRBJ2-1; 9 nucleotides align to TRBD2. The CDR3 sequence is 14 residues long. V trimming: 3 bases; J trimming: 7 bases; junction bases outside the gene matches: 4. The CDR3 region is CASSFSGSGNEQFF. CDR3 coding DNA: TGTGCCAGCAGTTTTAGCGGGAGTGGGAATGAGCAGTTCTTC.

The chain links TRBV10-3 to TRBJ2-3, with TRBD2 identical over 9 bases. V lost 10 bases to trimming and J lost 1 base; unmatched junction nucleotides: 3. This CDR3 region has 13 residues. The germline V gene encodes CDR1 ENHRY and CDR2 SYGVKD. In DNA, the CDR3 is TGTGCCACCGAGCGGGGGGGCACAGATACGCAGTATTTT. Residues: CATERGGTDTQYF.

This clonotype was observed a few times. The J gene is TRBJ2-6, the V gene TRBV3-1; 7 nucleotides align to TRBD1. This CDR3 region has 15 residues. Germline V lookup: CDR1 LGHDT, CDR2 YNNKEL (reference sequence). The junction had 4 bases not matched to a gene; V was cut back by 4 bases and J by 4 bases. In nucleotides, the CDR3 is TGTGCCAGCAGCCCTAGGGGGCGCGGGGCCAACGTCCTGACTTTC. Residues: CASSPRGRGANVLTF.

The chain combines TRBV7-6 with TRBJ1-1; D unresolved. CDR3 size: 13 residues. Trimming pared 0 bases from V and 3 bases from J, leaving 5 bases between. CDR1 is SGHVS and CDR2 is FNYEAQ in the germline V gene. DNA for the CDR3: TGTGCCAGCAGCTTAGCGGGTCACACTGAAGCTTTCTTT. Protein: CASSLAGHTEAFF.

In this sample, this clonotype turned up a few times. J is TRBJ1-2 and V is TRBV27, with a possible D match to TRBD1 (5 bases). The CDR3 is 14 residues long. In germline, CDR1 is MNHEY, CDR2 SMNVEV (reference sequence). V lost 1 base and J 8 bases, leaving 14 bases between the germline ends. CDR3 sequence: CASSLLAGTNGYTF. CDR3 nucleotide sequence: TGTGCCAGCAGTTTATTGGCAGGGACGAACGGCTACACCTTC.

This chain links TRBV2 with TRBJ1-6; 9 bases fit TRBD1. V was clipped by 6 bases and J by 11 bases; unmatched bases: 5. This CDR3 is built from 13 residues. CDR1 SNHLY and CDR2 FYNNEI come from the germline V gene. The CDR3 region is CASRGTGITPLHF. The DNA of the CDR3 is TGTGCCAGCAGGGGGACAGGGATAACACCCCTCCACTTT.

This clonotype was counted a few times. V is TRBV5-1 and J is TRBJ2-3; maybe TRBD2 (5 bases). Germline CDR1 and CDR2: SGHRS and YFSETQ. V was clipped by 2 bases and J by 6 bases, with 10 bases between them. The CDR3 is 13 residues long. The CDR3 nucleotides read TGCGCCAGCAGCTTACTAGATCGGGATACGCAGTATTTT. Amino acid sequence: CASSLLDRDTQYF.

This clonotype has just a few counts. The rearrangement joins TRBV30 to TRBJ1-2, with no clear D. Germline CDR1 and CDR2: GTSNPN and SVGIG (reference sequence). CDR3 length: 12 residues. Trimming took 0 bases from V and 6 from J, leaving 8 bases between them. The CDR3: CAWSVRRDGYTF. The CDR3 nucleotides are TGTGCCTGGAGTGTACGGCGCGATGGCTACACCTTC.

The chain carries TRBV4-1 and TRBJ2-7; 7 nucleotides align to TRBD1. J gave up 0 bases and V 1 base, and 3 bases lay outside the gene matches. This CDR3 has 15 amino acids. The germline V gene encodes CDR1 MGHRA and CDR2 YSYEKL. The CDR3, as DNA: TGCGCCAGCAGCCAAGGTCGGGACAGCTCCTACGAGCAGTACTTC. It specifies CASSQGRDSSYEQYF.

The table lists this clonotype with a few counts. This chain connects TRBV19 to TRBJ2-7; D call uncertain. Germline assignment: CDR1 LNHDA and CDR2 SQIVND (reference sequence). V gave up 1 base and J gave up 1 base, with 11 bases separating them. The CDR3 is made up of 15 amino acids. CDR3 sequence reads: CASSIAVGTSYEQYF. In DNA, the CDR3 is TGTGCCAGTAGTATAGCCGTCGGTACTTCCTACGAGCAGTACTTC.

CDR3 DNA sequence: TGTGCCAGCAGCTTGGTGAAGCGGGAGAAGGCAGATACGCAGTATTTT. This sequence encodes CASSLVKREKADTQYF. The chain employs TRBV5-4 and TRBJ2-3, with 8 bases that match TRBD2. V dropped 0 bases and J dropped 4; count of bases not matched to a gene: 7. Germline loops: CDR1 SGHNT, CDR2 YYREEE (reference sequence). There are 16 residues in the CDR3.